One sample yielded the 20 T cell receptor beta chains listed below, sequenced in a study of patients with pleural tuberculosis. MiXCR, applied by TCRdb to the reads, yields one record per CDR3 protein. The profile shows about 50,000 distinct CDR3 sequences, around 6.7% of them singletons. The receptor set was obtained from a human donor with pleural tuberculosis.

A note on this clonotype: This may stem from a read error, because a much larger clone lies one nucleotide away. The CDR3 nucleotides are TGCAGTGCTAGTTACGGGGCAAACTCCTACAATGAGCAGTACTTC. This sequence encodes CSASYGANSYNEQYF. The V gene is TRBV20-1, the J gene TRBJ2-5; D may match TRBD1 or TRBD2 (5 bases each). The CDR3 is 15 residues long. Between the trimmed V and J ends, which lost 3 bases and 11 bases, there was a span of 25 bases. Germline V CDR1 and CDR2: DFQATT, SNEGSKA (reference sequence).

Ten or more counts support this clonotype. This chain's CDR3 is CASSERRMNTEAFF. In nucleotides, the CDR3 is TGTGCCAGCAGTGAACGGCGGATGAACACTGAAGCTTTCTTT. This sequence joins TRBV2 and TRBJ1-1, with D uncertain. V was shortened by 2 bases and J by 0 bases, with 7 bases between the two germline ends. CDR3 size: 14 residues. Germline V lookup: CDR1 SNHLY, CDR2 FYNNEI.

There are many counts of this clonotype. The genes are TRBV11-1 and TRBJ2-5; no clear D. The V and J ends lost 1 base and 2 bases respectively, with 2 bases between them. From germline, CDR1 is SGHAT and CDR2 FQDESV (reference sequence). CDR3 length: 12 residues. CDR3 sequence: CASSLGQETQYF. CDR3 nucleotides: TGTGCCAGCAGCTTAGGACAAGAGACCCAGTACTTC.

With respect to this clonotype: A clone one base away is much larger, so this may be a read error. In nucleotides, the CDR3 is TGCAGTGCTAGAGGTGGAGTGATAACGGACGAGCAGTACTTC. Amino acids: CSARGGVITDEQYF. The V call is TRBV20-1, the J call TRBJ2-7; D is ambiguous. This CDR3 has 14 amino acids. The V end lost 1 base, the J end lost 5 bases, and 15 bases lay between the germline ends. Germline CDR1 and CDR2: DFQATT and SNEGSKA (reference sequence).

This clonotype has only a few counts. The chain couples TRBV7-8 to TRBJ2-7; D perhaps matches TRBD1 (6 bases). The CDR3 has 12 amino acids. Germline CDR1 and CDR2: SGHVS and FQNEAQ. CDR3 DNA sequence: TGTGCGACCAAACAGGGACCCTACGAGCAGTACTTC. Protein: CATKQGPYEQYF.

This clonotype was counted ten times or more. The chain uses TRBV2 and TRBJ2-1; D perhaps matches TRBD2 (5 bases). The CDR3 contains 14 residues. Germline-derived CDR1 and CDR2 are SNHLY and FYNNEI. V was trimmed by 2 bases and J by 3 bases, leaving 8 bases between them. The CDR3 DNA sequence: TGTGCCAGCAGTGAAATAGCGAGCTACAATGAGCAGTTCTTC. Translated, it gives CASSEIASYNEQFF.

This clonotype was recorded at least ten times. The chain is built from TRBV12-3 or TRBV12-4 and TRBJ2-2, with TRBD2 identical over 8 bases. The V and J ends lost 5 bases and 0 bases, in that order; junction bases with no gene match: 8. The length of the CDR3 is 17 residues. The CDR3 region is CASSTTSGGANTGELFF. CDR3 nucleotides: TGTGCCAGCAGTACTACTAGCGGAGGCGCGAACACCGGGGAGCTGTTTTTT.

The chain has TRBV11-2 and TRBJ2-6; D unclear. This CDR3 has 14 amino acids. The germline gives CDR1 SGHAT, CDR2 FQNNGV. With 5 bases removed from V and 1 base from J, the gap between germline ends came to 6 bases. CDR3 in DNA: TGTGCCAGCAGCCCATCTTCTGGGGCCAACGTCCTGACTTTC. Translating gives CASSPSSGANVLTF.

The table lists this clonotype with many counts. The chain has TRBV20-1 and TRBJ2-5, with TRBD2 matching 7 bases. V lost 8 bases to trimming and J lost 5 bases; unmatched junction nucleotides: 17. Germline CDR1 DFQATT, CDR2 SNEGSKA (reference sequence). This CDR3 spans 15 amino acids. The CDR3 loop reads CSLNPWRERGETQYF. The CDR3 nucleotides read TGCAGTCTCAATCCCTGGCGGGAGAGAGGCGAGACCCAGTACTTC.

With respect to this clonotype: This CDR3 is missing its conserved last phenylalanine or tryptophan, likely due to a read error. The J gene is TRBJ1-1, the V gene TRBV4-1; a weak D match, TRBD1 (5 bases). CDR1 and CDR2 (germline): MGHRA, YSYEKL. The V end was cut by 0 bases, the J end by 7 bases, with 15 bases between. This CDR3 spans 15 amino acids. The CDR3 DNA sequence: TGCGCCAGCAGCCAAGATCCCAGGGATAGTGGTGAAGCTTTCCTT. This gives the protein CASSQDPRDSGEAFL.

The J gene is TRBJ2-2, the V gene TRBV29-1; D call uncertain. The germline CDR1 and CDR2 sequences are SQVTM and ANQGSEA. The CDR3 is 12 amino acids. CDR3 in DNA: TGCAGAGCTGCGACATTGACCGGGGAGCTGTTTTTT. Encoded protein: CRAATLTGELFF.

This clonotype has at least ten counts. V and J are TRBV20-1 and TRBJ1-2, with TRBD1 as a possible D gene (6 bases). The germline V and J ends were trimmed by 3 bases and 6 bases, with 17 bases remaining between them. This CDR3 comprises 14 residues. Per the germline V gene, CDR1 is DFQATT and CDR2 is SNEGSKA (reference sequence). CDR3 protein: CSASDLGRGNGYTF. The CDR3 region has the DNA TGCAGTGCTAGTGATCTTGGGAGGGGGAATGGCTACACCTTC.

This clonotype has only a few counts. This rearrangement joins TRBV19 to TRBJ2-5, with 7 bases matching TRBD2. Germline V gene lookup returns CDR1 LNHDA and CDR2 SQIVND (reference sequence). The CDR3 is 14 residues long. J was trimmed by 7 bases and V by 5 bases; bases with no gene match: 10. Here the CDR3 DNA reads TGTGCCAGTAGTTCGACTAGCCCACCAGTGACCCAGTACTTC. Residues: CASSSTSPPVTQYF.

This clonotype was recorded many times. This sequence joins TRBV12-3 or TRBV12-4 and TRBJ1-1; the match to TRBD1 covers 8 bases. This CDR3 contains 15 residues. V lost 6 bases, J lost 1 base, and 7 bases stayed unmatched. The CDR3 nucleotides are TGTGCCAGCAGCCTTACCGGGACAGGGAACACTGAAGCTTTCTTT. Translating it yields CASSLTGTGNTEAFF.

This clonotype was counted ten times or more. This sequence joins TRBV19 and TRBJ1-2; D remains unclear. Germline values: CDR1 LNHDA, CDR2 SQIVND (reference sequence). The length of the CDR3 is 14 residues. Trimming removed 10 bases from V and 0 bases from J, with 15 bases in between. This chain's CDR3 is CATRLAGANYGYTF. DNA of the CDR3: TGTGCCACCAGACTGGCGGGAGCTAACTATGGCTACACCTTC.

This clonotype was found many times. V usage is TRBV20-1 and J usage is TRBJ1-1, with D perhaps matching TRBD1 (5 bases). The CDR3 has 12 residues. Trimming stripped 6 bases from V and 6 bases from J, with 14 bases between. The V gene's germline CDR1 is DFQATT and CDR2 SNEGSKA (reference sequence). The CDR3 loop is CSAIGGAAEAFF. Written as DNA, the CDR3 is TGCAGTGCGATTGGAGGGGCCGCTGAAGCTTTCTTT.

CDR3 loop: CASSVGGQGYSYEQYV. As DNA, the CDR3 is TGTGCCAGCAGCGTAGGGGGACAGGGATACTCCTACGAGCAGTACGTC. The chain recombines TRBV9 with TRBJ2-7; 9 bases are shared with TRBD1. Germline-derived CDR1 and CDR2 are SGDLS and YYNGEE. The CDR3 length is 16 residues. V lost 0 bases to trimming and J lost 0 bases; unmatched junction nucleotides: 4.

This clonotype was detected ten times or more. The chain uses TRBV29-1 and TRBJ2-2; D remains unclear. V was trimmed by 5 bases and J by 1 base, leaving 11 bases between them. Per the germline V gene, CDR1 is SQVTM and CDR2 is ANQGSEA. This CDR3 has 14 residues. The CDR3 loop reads CSVLYSLNTGELFF. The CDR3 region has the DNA TGCAGCGTTCTGTACAGCTTGAACACCGGGGAGCTGTTTTTT.

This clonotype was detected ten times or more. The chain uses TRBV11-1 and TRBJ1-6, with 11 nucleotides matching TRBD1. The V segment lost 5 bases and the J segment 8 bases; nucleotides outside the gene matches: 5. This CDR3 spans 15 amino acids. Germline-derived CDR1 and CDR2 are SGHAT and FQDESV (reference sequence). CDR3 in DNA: TGTGCCAGCAGCCCTAGGGACAGGGGGGATTCACCCCTCCACTTT. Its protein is CASSPRDRGDSPLHF.

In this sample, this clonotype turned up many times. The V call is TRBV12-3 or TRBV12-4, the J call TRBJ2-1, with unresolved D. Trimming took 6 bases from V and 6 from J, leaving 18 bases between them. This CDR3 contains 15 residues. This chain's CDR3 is CASSLHGRLGNEQFF. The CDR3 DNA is TGTGCCAGCAGCCTACATGGACGGCTAGGCAATGAGCAGTTCTTC.